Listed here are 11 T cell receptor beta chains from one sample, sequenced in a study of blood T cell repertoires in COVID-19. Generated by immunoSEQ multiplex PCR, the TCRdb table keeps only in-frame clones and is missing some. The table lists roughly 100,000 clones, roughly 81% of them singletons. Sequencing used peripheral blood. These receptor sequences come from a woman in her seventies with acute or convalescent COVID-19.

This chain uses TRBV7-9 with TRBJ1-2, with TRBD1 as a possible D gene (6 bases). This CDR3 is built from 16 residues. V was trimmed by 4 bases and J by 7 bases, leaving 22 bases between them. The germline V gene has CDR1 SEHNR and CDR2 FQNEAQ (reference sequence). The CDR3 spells CASSSQGFSSRGGYTF. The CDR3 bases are TGTGCCAGCAGCTCCCAGGGGTTTAGTTCTCGTGGTGGCTACACCTTC. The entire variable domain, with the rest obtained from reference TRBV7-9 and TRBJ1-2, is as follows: DTGVSQNPRHKITKRGQNVTFRCDPISEHNRLYWYRQTLGQGPEFLTYFQNEAQLEKSRLLSDRFSAERPKGSFSTLEIQRTEQGDSAMYLCASSSQGFSSRGGYTFGSGTRLTVV.

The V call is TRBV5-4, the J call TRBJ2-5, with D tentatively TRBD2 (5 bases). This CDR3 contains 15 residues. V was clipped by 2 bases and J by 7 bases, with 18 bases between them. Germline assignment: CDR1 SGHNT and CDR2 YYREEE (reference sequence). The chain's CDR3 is CASSFTTGLFGTQYF. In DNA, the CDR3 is TGTGCCAGCAGCTTTACTACGGGATTATTCGGGACCCAGTACTTC. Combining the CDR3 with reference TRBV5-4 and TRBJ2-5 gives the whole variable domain ETGVTQSPTHLIKTRGQQVTLRCSSQSGHNTVSWYQQALGQGPQFIFQYYREEENGRGNFPPRFSGLQFPNYSSELNVNALELDDSALYLCASSFTTGLFGTQYFGPGTRLLVL.

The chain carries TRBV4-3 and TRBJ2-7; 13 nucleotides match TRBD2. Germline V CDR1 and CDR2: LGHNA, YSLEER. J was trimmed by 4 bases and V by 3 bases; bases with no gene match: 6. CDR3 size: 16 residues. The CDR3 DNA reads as TGCGCCAGCAGCCAGGACCGGACTAGCGGGGGTTACGAGCAGTACTTC. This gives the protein CASSQDRTSGGYEQYF.

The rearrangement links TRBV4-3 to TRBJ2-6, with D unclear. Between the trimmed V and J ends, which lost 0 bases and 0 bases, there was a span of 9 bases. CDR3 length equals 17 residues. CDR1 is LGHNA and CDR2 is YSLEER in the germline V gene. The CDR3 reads CASSQDRGSSGANVLTF. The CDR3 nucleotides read TGCGCCAGCAGCCAAGATAGAGGCAGCTCTGGGGCCAACGTCCTGACTTTC.

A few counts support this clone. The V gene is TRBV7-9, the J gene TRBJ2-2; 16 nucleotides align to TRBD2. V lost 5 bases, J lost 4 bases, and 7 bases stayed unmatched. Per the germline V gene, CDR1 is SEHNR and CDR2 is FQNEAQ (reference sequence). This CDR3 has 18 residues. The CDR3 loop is CASSPPGLAGGTTGELFF. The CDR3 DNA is TGTGCCAGCAGCCCGCCGGGACTAGCGGGGGGGACCACCGGGGAGCTGTTTTTT. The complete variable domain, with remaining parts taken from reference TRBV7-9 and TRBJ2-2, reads DTGVSQNPRHKITKRGQNVTFRCDPISEHNRLYWYRQTLGQGPEFLTYFQNEAQLEKSRLLSDRFSAERPKGSFSTLEIQRTEQGDSAMYLCASSPPGLAGGTTGELFFGEGSRLTVL.

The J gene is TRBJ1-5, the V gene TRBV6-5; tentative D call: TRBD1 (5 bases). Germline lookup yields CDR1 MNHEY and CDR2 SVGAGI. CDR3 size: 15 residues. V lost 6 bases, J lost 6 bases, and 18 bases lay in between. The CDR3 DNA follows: TGTGCCAGCAGGGTCGGGGGGGAGGACGGTCAGCCCCAGCATTTT. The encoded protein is CASRVGGEDGQPQHF.

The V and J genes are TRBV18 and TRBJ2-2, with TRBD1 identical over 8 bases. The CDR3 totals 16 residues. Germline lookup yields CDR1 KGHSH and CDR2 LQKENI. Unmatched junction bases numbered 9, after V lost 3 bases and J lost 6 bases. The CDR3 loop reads CASSPSTGDLSGELFF. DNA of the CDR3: TGTGCCAGCTCACCCTCGACAGGGGACTTGTCCGGGGAGCTGTTTTTT. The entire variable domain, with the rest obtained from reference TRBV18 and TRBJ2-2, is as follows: NAGVMQNPRHLVRRRGQEARLRCSPMKGHSHVYWYRQLPEEGLKFMVYLQKENIIDESGMPKERFSAEFPKEGPSILRIQQVVRGDSAAYFCASSPSTGDLSGELFFGEGSRLTVL.

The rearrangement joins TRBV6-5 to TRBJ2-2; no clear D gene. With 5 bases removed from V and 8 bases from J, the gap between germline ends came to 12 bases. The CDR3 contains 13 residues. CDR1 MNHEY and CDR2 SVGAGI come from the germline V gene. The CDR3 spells CASSTRLAGELFF. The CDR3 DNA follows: TGTGCCAGCAGTACCCGACTGGCTGGGGAGCTGTTTTTT.

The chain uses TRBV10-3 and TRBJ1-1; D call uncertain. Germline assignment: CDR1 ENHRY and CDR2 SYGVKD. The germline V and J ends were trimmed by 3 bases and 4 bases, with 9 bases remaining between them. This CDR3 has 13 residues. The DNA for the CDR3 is TGTGCCATCAGTGATGGGGAGGGCACTGAAGCTTTCTTT. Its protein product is CAISDGEGTEAFF.

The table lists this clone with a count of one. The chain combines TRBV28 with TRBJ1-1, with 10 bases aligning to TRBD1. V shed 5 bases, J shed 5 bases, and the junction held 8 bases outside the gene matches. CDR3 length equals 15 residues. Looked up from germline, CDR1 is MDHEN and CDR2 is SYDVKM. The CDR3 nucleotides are TGTGCCAGCAGTCGCATGGGACAGGGGTCGACTGAAGCTTTCTTT. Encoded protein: CASSRMGQGSTEAFF.

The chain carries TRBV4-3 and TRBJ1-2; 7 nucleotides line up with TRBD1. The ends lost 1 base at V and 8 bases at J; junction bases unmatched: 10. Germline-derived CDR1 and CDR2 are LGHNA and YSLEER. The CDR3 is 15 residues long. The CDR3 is CASSQASQGVWGYTF. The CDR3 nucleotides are TGCGCCAGCAGCCAAGCAAGTCAGGGGGTTTGGGGCTACACCTTC.